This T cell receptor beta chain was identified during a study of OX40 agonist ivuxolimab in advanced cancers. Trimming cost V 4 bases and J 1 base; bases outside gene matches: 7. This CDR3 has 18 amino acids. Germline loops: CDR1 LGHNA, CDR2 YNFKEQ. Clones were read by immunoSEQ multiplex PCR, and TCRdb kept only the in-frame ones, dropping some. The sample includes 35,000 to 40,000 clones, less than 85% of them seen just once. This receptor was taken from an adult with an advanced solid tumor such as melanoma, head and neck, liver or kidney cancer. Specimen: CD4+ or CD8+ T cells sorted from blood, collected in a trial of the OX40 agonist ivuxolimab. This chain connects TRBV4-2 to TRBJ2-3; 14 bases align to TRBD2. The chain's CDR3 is CASSLRLAGGSGTDTQYF. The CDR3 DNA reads TGTGCCAGCAGCCTCAGACTAGCGGGAGGGTCTGGCACAGATACGCAGTATTTT.